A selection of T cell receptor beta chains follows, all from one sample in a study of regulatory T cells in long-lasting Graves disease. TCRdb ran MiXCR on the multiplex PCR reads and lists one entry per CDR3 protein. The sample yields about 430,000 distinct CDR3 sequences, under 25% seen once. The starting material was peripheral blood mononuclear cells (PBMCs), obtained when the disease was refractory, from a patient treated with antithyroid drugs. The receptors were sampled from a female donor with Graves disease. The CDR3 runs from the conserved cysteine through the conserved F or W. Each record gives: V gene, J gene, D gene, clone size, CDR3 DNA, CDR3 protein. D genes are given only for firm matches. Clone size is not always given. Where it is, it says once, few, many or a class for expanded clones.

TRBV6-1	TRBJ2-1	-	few	TGTGCCAGCAGTGAAGCGCTTAGGGGGAGGGACATATACAATGAGCAGTTCTTC	CASSEALRGRDIYNEQFF
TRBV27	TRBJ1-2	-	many	TGTGCCAGCAGTCCCCTGGGAGGGGCTAATGGCTACACCTTC	CASSPLGGANGYTF
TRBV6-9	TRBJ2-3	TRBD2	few	TGTGCCAGCAGTTCCGGACTAGCGGTAGATACGCAGTATTTT	CASSSGLAVDTQYF
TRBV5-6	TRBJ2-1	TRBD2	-	TGTGCCAGCAGCTACTCCCGCGGGAGCTCCTACAATGAGCAGTTCTTC	CASSYSRGSSYNEQFF
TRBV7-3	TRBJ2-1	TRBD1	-	TGTGCCAGCAGCTTGACAGGGGTCGATGAGCAGTTCTTC	CASSLTGVDEQFF
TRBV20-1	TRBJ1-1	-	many	TGCAGTGCAGAAGTCTCGAACACTGAAGCTTTCTTT	CSAEVSNTEAFF
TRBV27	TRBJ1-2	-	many	TGTGCCAGCAGTTTATCCACAGGGTCTAACTATGGCTACACCTTC	CASSLSTGSNYGYTF
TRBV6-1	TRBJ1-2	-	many	TGTGCCAGCGCGCCGGGGGTGGACTATGGCTACACCTTC	CASAPGVDYGYTF
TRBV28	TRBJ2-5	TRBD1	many	TGTGCCAGCATTTTACAGGGGGCCAGGGAAGAGACCCAGTACTTC	CASILQGAREETQYF
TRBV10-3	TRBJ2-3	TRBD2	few	TGTGCCATCAGTGAGTGGGTGACTAGCGCGAGCACAGATACGCAGTATTTT	CAISEWVTSASTDTQYF
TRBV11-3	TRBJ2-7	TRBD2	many	TGTGCCAGCAGCTTAGATATCGGACTAGCGGGAGAGGGCGAGCAGTACTTC	CASSLDIGLAGEGEQYF
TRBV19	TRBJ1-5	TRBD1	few	TGTGCCAGTAGAGGACAGGGCAGTGGTCAGCCCCAGCATTTT	CASRGQGSGQPQHF
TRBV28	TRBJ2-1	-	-	TGTGCCAGCAGTGTAGCGGACTCCTACAATGAGCAGTTCTTC	CASSVADSYNEQFF
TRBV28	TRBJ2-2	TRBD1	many	TGTGCCAGCAGTTTACTGCAGGGGGCCGGGGAGCTGTTTTTT	CASSLLQGAGELFF
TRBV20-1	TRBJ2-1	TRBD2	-	TGCAGTGCTGCCGGGACTAGCGGGAGCAGTGAGCAGTTCTTC	CSAAGTSGSSEQFF
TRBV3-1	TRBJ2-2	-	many	TGTGCCAGCAGCCAATACTACGGGATGAGCACCGGGGAGCTGTTTTTT	CASSQYYGMSTGELFF
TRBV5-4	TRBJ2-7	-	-	TGTGCCAGCAGCTTAGGCACAGGGGTTCGGACTAGGGGATTCTACGAGCAGTACTTC	CASSLGTGVRTRGFYEQYF
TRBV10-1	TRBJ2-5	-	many	TGCGCCAGCAAACTCCTTGTTCGGTCAGGGTGGTCAGAGACCCAGTACTTC	CASKLLVRSGWSETQYF
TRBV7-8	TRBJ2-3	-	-	TGTGCCAGCAGCTTTGACCCAGGACCGACCACAGATACGCAGTATTTT	CASSFDPGPTTDTQYF
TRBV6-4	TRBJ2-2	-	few	TGTGCCAGCAGTGACTCGGATGGGGAGCTGTTTTTT	CASSDSDGELFF
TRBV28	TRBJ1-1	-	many	TGTGCCAGCAGTCCAATCCTGGGAACTCCATACACTGAAGCTTTCTTT	CASSPILGTPYTEAFF
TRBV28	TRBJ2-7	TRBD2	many	TGTGCCAGCAGCTCCAGGGGAGCGGGGGGCTACGAGCAGTACTTC	CASSSRGAGGYEQYF
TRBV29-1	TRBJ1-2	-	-	TGCAGCGTTGAAGATCGAGGCTACACCTTC	CSVEDRGYTF
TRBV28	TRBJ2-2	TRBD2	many	TGTGCCACCGGACTAGCGGGACACGGGGAGCTGTTTTTT	CATGLAGHGELFF
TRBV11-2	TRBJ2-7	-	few	TGTGCCAGCAGCTTAGAATACAGCGACTACGAGCAGTACTTC	CASSLEYSDYEQYF
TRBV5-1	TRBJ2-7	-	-	TGCGCCAGCAGCTTGGCCTCCGGGACGGATTCCTACGAGCAGTACTTC	CASSLASGTDSYEQYF
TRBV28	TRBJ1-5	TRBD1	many	TGTGCCAGCAGGGGAGGACAGGGCACGCAGCCCCAGCATTTT	CASRGGQGTQPQHF
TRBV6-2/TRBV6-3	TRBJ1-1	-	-	TGTGCCAGCAGTGGATGGAATGAAGCTTTCTTT	CASSGWNEAFF
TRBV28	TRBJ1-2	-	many	TGTGCCAGCATTACTTTACCTCCGGGACACCAAGAGGAAGGCTACACCTTC	CASITLPPGHQEEGYTF
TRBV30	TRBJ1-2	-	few	TGTGCCTGGAGGACACGGGCCGGACAGACCTCCTATGGCTACACCTTC	CAWRTRAGQTSYGYTF
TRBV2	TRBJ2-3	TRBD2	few	TGTGCCAGCAGTGTCGCTAGCGGATACACAGATACGCAGTATTTT	CASSVASGYTDTQYF
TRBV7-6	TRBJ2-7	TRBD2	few	TGTGCCAGCAGCTTATCTTCTGCGGGGGGCGAGCAGTACTTC	CASSLSSAGGEQYF
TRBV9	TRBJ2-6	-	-	TGTGCCAGCAGCCCCCGGGACCCGATAAGCTCTGGGGCCAACGTCCTGACTTTC	CASSPRDPISSGANVLTF
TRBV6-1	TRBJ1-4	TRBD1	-	TGTGCCAGCACCACAGGGGTGGGACAGACTAATGAAAAACTGTTTTTT	CASTTGVGQTNEKLFF
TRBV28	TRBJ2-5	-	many	TGTGCCAGCAGTTCGGGCAGGGAAGAGACCCAGTACTTC	CASSSGREETQYF
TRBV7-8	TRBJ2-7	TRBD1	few	TGTGCCAGCAGCTCCGAGGCGGGGACAGGGGGCTTCTACGAGCAGTACTTC	CASSSEAGTGGFYEQYF
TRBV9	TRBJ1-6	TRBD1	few	TGTGCCAGCAGCGTGACCGGGACAGGGATTTCACCCCTCCACTTT	CASSVTGTGISPLHF
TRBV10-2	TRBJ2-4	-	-	TGCGCCTCCCGGGAATTTGGCAAAAACATTCAGTACTTC	CASREFGKNIQYF
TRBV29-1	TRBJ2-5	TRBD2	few	TGCAGCGTTGGTCGGATAGCGGGAGTGTACGAGACCCAGTACTTC	CSVGRIAGVYETQYF